This paragraph covers one T cell receptor beta chain sequence. The sample comes from a study of blood T cell repertoires in COVID-19. At the level of the study: Sites in the United States, Italy and Spain provided acute and convalescent COVID-19 samples.

Assay: immunoSEQ multiplex PCR; the TCRdb copy retains only in-frame clones and omits some. This sample carries around 100,000 clones, over 75% of them seen once, and the ten largest clones take 11%. The CDR3 extends over 14 amino acids. Germline-derived CDR1 and CDR2 are LNHDA and SQIVND (reference sequence). V shed 0 bases and J shed 5 bases, with 9 bases lying between them. The sequence was obtained from a woman under 40 with acute or convalescent COVID-19. This chain joins TRBV19 and TRBJ2-3; D unclear. Sequenced sample: peripheral blood. As DNA, the CDR3 is TGTGCCAGTAGTATAGATGGCCGCCAAGATACGCAGTATTTT. It translates to CASSIDGRQDTQYF. Full variable domain (rest looked up from reference TRBV19 and TRBJ2-3): DGGITQSPKYLFRKEGQNVTLSCEQNLNHDAMYWYRQDPGQGLRLIYYSQIVNDFQKGDIAEGYSVSREKKESFPLTVTSAQKNPTAFYLCASSIDGRQDTQYFGPGTRLTVL.